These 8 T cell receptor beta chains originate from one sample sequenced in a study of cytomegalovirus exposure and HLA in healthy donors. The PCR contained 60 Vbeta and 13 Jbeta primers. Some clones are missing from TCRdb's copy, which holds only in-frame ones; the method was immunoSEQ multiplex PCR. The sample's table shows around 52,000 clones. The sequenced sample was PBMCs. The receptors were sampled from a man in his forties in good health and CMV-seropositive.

The CDR3 nucleotides read TGTGCCAGCAGCGTAGGGAGTGGGACTAGCGGGTCCCAAGAGACCCAGTACTTC. Translation: CASSVGSGTSGSQETQYF. The chain carries TRBV9 and TRBJ2-5; 12 bases are a match to TRBD2. The V and J ends lost 0 bases and 1 base, in that order; junction bases with no gene match: 7. Germline V gene data show CDR1 as SGDLS and CDR2 as YYNGEE. The CDR3 loop spans 18 amino acids.

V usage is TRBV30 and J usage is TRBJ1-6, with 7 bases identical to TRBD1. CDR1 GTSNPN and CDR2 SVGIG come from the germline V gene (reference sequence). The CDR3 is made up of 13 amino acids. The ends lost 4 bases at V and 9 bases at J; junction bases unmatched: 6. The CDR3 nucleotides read TGTGCCTGGAAGCAGGGGGGTGGTTCACCCCTCCACTTT. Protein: CAWKQGGGSPLHF.

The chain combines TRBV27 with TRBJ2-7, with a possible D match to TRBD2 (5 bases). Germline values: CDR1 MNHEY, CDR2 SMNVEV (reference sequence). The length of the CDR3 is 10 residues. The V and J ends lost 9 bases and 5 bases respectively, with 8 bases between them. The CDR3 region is CASGLHEQYF. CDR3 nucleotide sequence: TGTGCCAGTGGACTTCACGAGCAGTACTTC.

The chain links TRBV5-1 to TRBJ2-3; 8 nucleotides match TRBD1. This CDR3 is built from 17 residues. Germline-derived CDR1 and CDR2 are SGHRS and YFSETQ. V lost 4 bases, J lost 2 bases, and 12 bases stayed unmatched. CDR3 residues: CASSPSSGGQDTDTQYF. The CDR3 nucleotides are TGCGCCAGCAGCCCGTCCTCAGGGGGACAGGACACAGATACGCAGTATTTT. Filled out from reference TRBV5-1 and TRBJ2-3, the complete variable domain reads KAGVTQTPRYLIKTRGQQVTLSCSPISGHRSVSWYQQTPGQGLQFLFEYFSETQRNKGNFPGRFSGRQFSNSRSEMNVSTLELGDSALYLCASSPSSGGQDTDTQYFGPGTRLTVL.

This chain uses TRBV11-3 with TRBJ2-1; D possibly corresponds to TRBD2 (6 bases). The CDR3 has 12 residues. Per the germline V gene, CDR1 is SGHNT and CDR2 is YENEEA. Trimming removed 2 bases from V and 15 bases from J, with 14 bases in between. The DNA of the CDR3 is TGTGCCAGCAGCTTAAGGGGAGGCCAAGCGTTCTTC. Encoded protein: CASSLRGGQAFF. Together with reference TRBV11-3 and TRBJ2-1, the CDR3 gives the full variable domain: EAGVVQSPRYKIIEKKQPVAFWCNPISGHNTLYWYLQNLGQGPELLIRYENEEAVDDSQLPKDRFSAERLKGVDSTLKIQPAELGDSAVYLCASSLRGGQAFFGPGTRLTVL.

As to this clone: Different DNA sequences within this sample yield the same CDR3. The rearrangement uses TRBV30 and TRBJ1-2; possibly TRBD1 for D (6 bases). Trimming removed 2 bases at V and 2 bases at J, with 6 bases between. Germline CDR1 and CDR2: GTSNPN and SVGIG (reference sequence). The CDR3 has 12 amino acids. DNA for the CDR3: TGTGCCTGGAGTACAGGGAACTATGGCTACACCTTC. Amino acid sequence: CAWSTGNYGYTF.

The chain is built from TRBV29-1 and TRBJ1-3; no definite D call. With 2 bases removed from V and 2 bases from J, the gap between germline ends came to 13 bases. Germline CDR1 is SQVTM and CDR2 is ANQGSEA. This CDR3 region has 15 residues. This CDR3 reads CSVETYSRAGNTIYF. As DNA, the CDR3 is TGCAGCGTTGAAACTTATAGCAGAGCTGGAAACACCATATATTTT.

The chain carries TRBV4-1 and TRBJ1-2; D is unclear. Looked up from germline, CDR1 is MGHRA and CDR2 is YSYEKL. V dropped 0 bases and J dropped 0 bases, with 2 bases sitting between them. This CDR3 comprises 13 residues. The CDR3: CASSQDSNYGYTF. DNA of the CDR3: TGCGCCAGCAGCCAAGACTCTAACTATGGCTACACCTTC.